A single TCR beta chain is shown here with its context. Study members were between roughly 18 and 100 years old and lived in some 22 US regions. The V gene end was trimmed by 2 bases and the J gene end by 2 bases; junction bases not matched to a gene: 10. Germline CDR1 is MRHNA and CDR2 is SNTAGT. The CDR3 covers 17 residues. Original methodology: Scientists estimated how many nucleated cells there were by amplifying reference gene primers. Produced via immunoSEQ multiplex PCR; TCRdb's table is partial and in-frame only. For V, J and clone size, that table is used; D and trimming come from the DNA. The profile shows some 170,000 clones, over 75% of them singletons. The sample is drawn from a study of blood T cell repertoires in COVID-19. Background on the study: The analysed material was cDNA or gDNA that came from T cells, B-cell-depleted T cells, or PBMCs.

This TCR was sampled from a human donor with acute COVID-19. The donor label of this sample is uncertain. The specimen was PBMCs or T cells enriched from blood (not recorded which). The chain is built from TRBV6-4 and TRBJ2-3, with 7 nucleotides matching TRBD2. The CDR3 DNA is TGTGCCAGCAGTGACCCCTTGGGCGGGGGTTACACAGATACGCAGTATTTT. Protein product: CASSDPLGGGYTDTQYF.